This is a list of T cell receptor beta chains from one sample in a study of Graves' ophthalmopathy and Graves' hyperthyroidism. One entry per CDR3 protein results from TCRdb running MiXCR on the multiplex PCR reads. The top ten clones hold about 40% of a sample with 200,000 to 250,000 distinct CDR3 sequences, about a fifth of them seen once. The sequencing input was peripheral blood. The receptors here all came from a woman in her 50s with Graves' ophthalmopathy. Both conserved end residues are part of each CDR3. The D gene is left open where the match is weak. Expanded clones get a size class; other rows say once, few or many, or leave the size out.

D: TRBD1
V: TRBV18
J: TRBJ1-2
size: few
CDR3: CASSEIRDSLSYTF
DNA: TGTGCCAGCTCAGAAATACGGGACAGTCTGTCCTACACCTTC

D: TRBD2
V: TRBV7-2
J: TRBJ2-7
size: many
CDR3: CASSLREVSYEQYF
DNA: TGTGCCAGCAGCTTACGGGAGGTTTCCTACGAGCAGTACTTC

D: -
V: TRBV30
J: TRBJ2-7
size: many
CDR3: CAWSGGRAGGSYEQYF
DNA: TGTGCCTGGAGTGGGGGGAGAGCCGGGGGCTCCTACGAGCAGTACTTC

D: -
V: TRBV20-1
J: TRBJ2-7
size: many
CDR3: CSAIAPRGYSYEQYF
DNA: TGCAGTGCTATCGCCCCTCGCGGCTATTCCTACGAGCAGTACTTC

D: -
V: TRBV2
J: TRBJ2-6
size: many
CDR3: CATPAGGVSGANVLTF
DNA: TGTGCCACTCCCGCGGGCGGAGTCTCTGGGGCCAACGTCCTGACTTTC

D: -
V: TRBV11-1
J: TRBJ2-1
size: few
CDR3: CASSLEPGSYNEQFF
DNA: TGTGCCAGCAGCTTAGAGCCAGGCTCCTACAATGAGCAGTTCTTC

D: -
V: TRBV28
J: TRBJ2-5
size: -
CDR3: CASSFRSTETQYF
DNA: TGTGCCAGCAGTTTTAGGTCCACAGAGACCCAGTATTTC

D: TRBD1
V: TRBV24-1
J: TRBJ2-3
size: few
CDR3: CATSALSGTGWTDTQYF
DNA: TGTGCCACCAGTGCTCTATCCGGGACAGGGTGGACAGATACGCAGTATTTT

D: -
V: TRBV6-2/TRBV6-3
J: TRBJ1-1
size: -
CDR3: CASSYEVWNTEAFF
DNA: TGTGCCAGCAGTTACGAAGTATGGAACACTGAAGCTTTCTTT

D: -
V: TRBV7-8
J: TRBJ2-2
size: many
CDR3: CASSDDVNTGELFF
DNA: TGTGCCAGCAGCGACGACGTGAACACCGGGGAGCTGTTTTTT

D: -
V: TRBV30
J: TRBJ1-1
size: many
CDR3: CAWGWPQGRSMNTEAFF
DNA: TGTGCCTGGGGATGGCCTCAAGGACGTAGTATGAACACTGAAGCTTTCTTT

D: -
V: TRBV11-3
J: TRBJ2-2
size: -
CDR3: CASSLAPDGRELFF
DNA: TGTGCCAGCAGCTTAGCCCCTGACGGGAGGGAGCTGTTTTTT

D: TRBD1
V: TRBV5-1
J: TRBJ2-2
size: -
CDR3: CASSLRGQGATGELFF
DNA: TGCGCCAGCAGCTTACGAGGACAGGGCGCCACCGGGGAGCTGTTTTTT

D: -
V: TRBV28
J: TRBJ2-7
size: many
CDR3: CASGRTGAYEQYF
DNA: TGTGCCAGCGGTCGGACTGGGGCCTACGAGCAGTACTTC

D: -
V: TRBV28
J: TRBJ2-7
size: -
CDR3: CASSSGRSIYEQYF
DNA: TGTGCCAGCAGTTCCGGACGGAGTATCTACGAGCAGTACTTC

D: TRBD2
V: TRBV20-1
J: TRBJ2-5
size: many
CDR3: CSARSSGSSQETQYF
DNA: TGCAGTGCTAGGTCTAGCGGGAGTAGTCAAGAGACCCAGTACTTC

D: -
V: TRBV6-1
J: TRBJ1-2
size: many
CDR3: CASSTRGNYGGYTF
DNA: TGTGCCAGCAGTACGCGGGGCAACTACGGCGGCTACACCTTC

D: -
V: TRBV20-1
J: TRBJ2-7
size: many
CDR3: CSVVSAYEQYF
DNA: TGCAGTGTGGTATCCGCCTACGAGCAGTACTTC

D: TRBD1
V: TRBV28
J: TRBJ1-1
size: many
CDR3: CASSLAPGQGTLNTEAFF
DNA: TGTGCCAGCAGTTTGGCCCCGGGACAGGGGACCCTGAACACTGAAGCTTTCTTT

D: -
V: TRBV5-1
J: TRBJ2-2
size: -
CDR3: CASSLEGGELFF
DNA: TGCGCCAGCAGCTTGGAGGGCGGGGAGCTGTTTTTT

D: -
V: TRBV27
J: TRBJ2-7
size: many
CDR3: CASSQIGSYEQYF
DNA: TGTGCCAGCAGTCAGATAGGGTCCTACGAGCAGTACTTC

D: TRBD1
V: TRBV30
J: TRBJ2-5
size: many
CDR3: CAWRVTGTETQYF
DNA: TGTGCCTGGAGGGTGACAGGGACGGAGACCCAGTACTTC

D: -
V: TRBV20-1
J: TRBJ1-3
size: many
CDR3: CSARGDPGSGNTIYF
DNA: TGCAGTGCTAGGGGAGACCCAGGCTCTGGAAACACCATATATTTT

D: TRBD2
V: TRBV27
J: TRBJ2-7
size: many
CDR3: CASTSSGRVYEQYF
DNA: TGTGCCAGCACCTCTAGCGGGAGGGTGTACGAGCAGTACTTC

D: TRBD2
V: TRBV27
J: TRBJ2-7
size: many
CDR3: CASSFGGGNYEQYF
DNA: TGTGCCAGCAGTTTCGGGGGGGGGAACTACGAGCAGTACTTC

D: TRBD2
V: TRBV20-1
J: TRBJ2-2
size: many
CDR3: CSARDPGLAGEMFF
DNA: TGCAGTGCTAGAGATCCGGGGCTCGCGGGAGAGATGTTTTTT

D: -
V: TRBV20-1
J: TRBJ1-2
size: many
CDR3: CSATSSGGTNYGYTF
DNA: TGCAGTGCTACAAGCTCAGGCGGGACCAACTATGGCTACACCTTC

D: TRBD2
V: TRBV7-2
J: TRBJ2-5
size: many
CDR3: CASSFGVGGQETQYF
DNA: TGTGCCAGCAGCTTTGGGGTGGGGGGGCAAGAGACCCAGTACTTC

D: TRBD2
V: TRBV3-1
J: TRBJ2-7
size: many
CDR3: CASSQVTPGTSGLGEQYF
DNA: TGTGCCAGCAGCCAAGTGACCCCCGGGACTAGCGGATTAGGCGAGCAGTACTTC

D: TRBD2
V: TRBV5-1
J: TRBJ2-2
size: -
CDR3: CASSLDLAGGTGELFF
DNA: TGCGCCAGCAGCTTGGATCTAGCGGGGGGAACCGGGGAGCTGTTTTTT

D: TRBD2
V: TRBV11-2
J: TRBJ2-5
size: many
CDR3: CASSRLAFRETQYF
DNA: TGTGCCAGCAGCAGACTAGCATTTAGGGAGACCCAGTACTTC

D: -
V: TRBV11-2
J: TRBJ2-2
size: many
CDR3: CASSATGLGTGELFF
DNA: TGTGCCAGCAGCGCGACAGGTTTAGGGACCGGGGAGCTGTTTTTT

D: -
V: TRBV6-4
J: TRBJ1-5
size: many
CDR3: CASSTRSPWGGAHQPQHF
DNA: TGTGCCAGCAGTACAAGATCCCCGTGGGGGGGGGCTCATCAGCCCCAGCATTTT

D: TRBD1
V: TRBV19
J: TRBJ2-5
size: many
CDR3: CASSIARDSQETQYF
DNA: TGTGCCAGTAGTATAGCCAGGGACAGCCAAGAGACCCAGTACTTC

D: TRBD1
V: TRBV7-2
J: TRBJ2-7
size: -
CDR3: CASRKRTGGYEQYF
DNA: TGTGCCAGCAGGAAGCGGACAGGGGGGTACGAGCAGTACTTC

D: TRBD1
V: TRBV24-1
J: TRBJ2-7
size: many
CDR3: CATSDTRDRVDEQYF
DNA: TGTGCCACCAGTGACACACGGGACAGGGTAGACGAGCAGTACTTC

D: -
V: TRBV24-1
J: TRBJ2-5
size: many
CDR3: CATSRGGAVVETQYF
DNA: TGTGCCACCAGCCGGGGTGGAGCAGTGGTCGAGACCCAGTACTTC

D: -
V: TRBV29-1
J: TRBJ1-2
size: -
CDR3: CSVGGRNYGYTF
DNA: TGCAGCGTTGGGGGGCGGAACTATGGCTACACCTTC

D: TRBD1
V: TRBV6-1
J: TRBJ2-5
size: many
CDR3: CASRGTGGSQENQYF
DNA: TGTGCCAGCAGAGGGACAGGGGGAAGTCAAGAGAACCAGTACTTC

D: -
V: TRBV7-3
J: TRBJ2-7
size: many
CDR3: CASSPGPFSEQYF
DNA: TGTGCCAGCAGCCCCGGACCCTTCTCGGAGCAGTACTTC

D: TRBD1
V: TRBV27
J: TRBJ1-5
size: many
CDR3: CASSPGGLQPQHF
DNA: TGTGCCAGCAGTCCAGGGGGCTTGCAGCCCCAGCATTTT

D: TRBD1
V: TRBV5-1
J: TRBJ1-1
size: many
CDR3: CASDQGVGNTEAFF
DNA: TGCGCCAGCGACCAGGGGGTGGGGAACACTGAAGCTTTCTTT

D: TRBD2
V: TRBV3-1
J: TRBJ2-7
size: few
CDR3: CASSQSLWSGSSYEQYF
DNA: TGTGCCAGCAGCCAGAGCCTTTGGAGCGGGAGCTCCTACGAGCAGTACTTC

D: TRBD1
V: TRBV7-9
J: TRBJ2-7
size: -
CDR3: CASSLVGQGSHEQYF
DNA: TGTGCCAGCAGTCTGGTCGGACAGGGGAGCCACGAGCAGTACTTC

D: -
V: TRBV5-1
J: TRBJ1-1
size: many
CDR3: CASSVITGTGNTEAFF
DNA: TGCGCCAGCAGCGTAATCACGGGGACCGGGAACACTGAAGCTTTCTTT

D: -
V: TRBV6-1
J: TRBJ1-5
size: -
CDR3: CADTRGNQPQHF
DNA: TGTGCCGACACCCGGGGCAATCAGCCCCAGCATTTT

D: TRBD1
V: TRBV6-1
J: TRBJ2-7
size: -
CDR3: CASSRGDRASYEQYF
DNA: TGTGCCAGCAGTAGAGGGGACAGGGCCTCCTACGAGCAGTACTTC

D: TRBD2
V: TRBV19
J: TRBJ2-4
size: many
CDR3: CASSRSSGSRDIQYF
DNA: TGTGCCAGTAGTAGGTCTAGCGGGAGTCGCGACATTCAGTACTTC

D: -
V: TRBV28
J: TRBJ1-1
size: many
CDR3: CASSPPGPPANTEAFF
DNA: TGTGCCAGCAGTCCCCCCGGACCCCCTGCGAACACTGAAGCTTTCTTT

D: -
V: TRBV19
J: TRBJ2-2
size: many
CDR3: CASSIPGLNTGELFF
DNA: TGTGCCAGTAGTATCCCCGGGTTGAACACCGGGGAGCTGTTTTTT

D: -
V: TRBV11-2
J: TRBJ2-7
size: -
CDR3: CASSLGSVGSYEQYF
DNA: TGTGCCAGCAGCTTAGGTTCCGTCGGCTCCTACGAGCAGTACTTC